This TCR beta chain derives from a study of cytomegalovirus exposure and HLA in healthy donors. Comment on this clone: What it binds is not known.

The study, taken as a whole, reports: HLA alleles were associated with roughly 15,000 TCR beta sequences in a later analysis at 0.05 false discovery rate. Roughly uniform sequencing depth across donors was assumed, possibly incorrectly. Among TCR beta chains, those listed as cytomegalovirus-associated numbered 164.

The PCR was carried out with 60 Vbeta primers and 13 Jbeta primers. Using immunoSEQ multiplex PCR, the repertoire was profiled, and TCRdb retains in-frame clones only, with some absent. The sample has nearly 110,000 clones, about three quarters seen once. The receptor's source is a woman in her forties or fifties in good health and CMV-seropositive. Sequences were obtained from PBMCs.

The CDR3 spells CASSVSGTNTGELFF. DNA of the CDR3: TGTGCCAGCAGCGTTTCGGGGACGAACACCGGGGAGCTGTTTTTT. The chain uses TRBV9 and TRBJ2-2; TRBD2 might be the D (5 bases). Germline V gives CDR1 SGDLS, CDR2 YYNGEE. This CDR3 has 15 residues. V was shortened by 2 bases and J by 0 bases, with 8 bases between the two germline ends.